Listed below are T cell receptor beta chains from one sample, sequenced in a study of naive and memory T cell subsets. TCRdb itself ran the UMI-ligation and nested PCR reads through MiXCR, one entry per CDR3 protein. This table holds around 33,000 distinct CDR3 sequences, roughly 7.3% found once. The specimen was skin, collected from a tuberculin skin test site. All receptors come from an adult in good health. CDR3s include the opening cysteine and the closing phenylalanine or tryptophan. Fields, in order: clone size, V gene, J gene, D gene, CDR3 protein, CDR3 DNA. D genes are given only for firm matches. Only some rows state a clone size, as once, few, many or a class for expanded clones.

-,TRBV12-3/TRBV12-4,TRBJ1-6,-,CASTLDGENSPLHF,TGTGCCAGCACCCTAGACGGAGAAAATTCACCCCTCCACTTT
-,TRBV27,TRBJ2-7,-,CASSSSQGIAYEQYF,TGTGCCAGCAGTTCTAGTCAGGGAATTGCCTACGAGCAGTACTTC
many,TRBV19,TRBJ1-1,-,CASFSWPGLNTEAFF,TGTGCCAGTTTTAGTTGGCCCGGATTGAACACTGAAGCTTTCTTT
-,TRBV7-7,TRBJ2-7,TRBD1,CASSLDRGHEQYF,TGTGCCAGCAGCCTGGACAGGGGGCACGAGCAGTACTTC
many,TRBV5-4,TRBJ2-7,TRBD2,CASSPTRGGSSYEQYF,TGTGCCAGCAGCCCCACCCGGGGGGGGTCCTCCTACGAGCAGTACTTC
many,TRBV19,TRBJ2-6,-,CASSTKWGAGANVLTF,TGTGCCAGTAGTACCAAATGGGGGGCTGGGGCCAACGTCCTGACTTTC
many,TRBV2,TRBJ2-7,-,CASSVSGPVMGEQYF,TGTGCCAGCAGTGTTTCGGGGCCCGTAATGGGCGAGCAGTACTTC
many,TRBV20-1,TRBJ2-7,TRBD1,CSAEDRESSYEQYF,TGCAGTGCTGAGGACAGGGAAAGCTCCTACGAGCAGTACTTC
-,TRBV27,TRBJ2-7,-,CASSPFGGSSYEQYF,TGTGCCAGCAGTCCTTTCGGGGGATCCTCCTACGAGCAGTACTTC
many,TRBV29-1,TRBJ1-2,TRBD1,CSVTGGADYGDTF,TGCAGCGTCACAGGGGGCGCTGACTATGGCGACACCTTC
many,TRBV29-1,TRBJ1-1,-,CSVVRKWDTEAFF,TGCAGCGTTGTTCGAAAATGGGACACTGAAGCTTTCTTT
many,TRBV7-9,TRBJ2-4,-,CASSLDKNIQYF,TGTGCCAGCAGCTTGGACAAAAACATTCAGTACTTC
many,TRBV20-1,TRBJ2-5,TRBD2,CSATGGAVWPRETQYF,TGCAGTGCTACCGGGGGGGCCGTCTGGCCCCGAGAGACCCAGTACTTC
-,TRBV20-1,TRBJ1-2,TRBD1,CSAPGLGDRGPNYGYTF,TGCAGTGCACCTGGACTGGGGGACAGGGGGCCTAACTATGGCTACACCTTC
few,TRBV20-1,TRBJ1-2,-,CSARDRSQGKGSGYTF,TGCAGTGCTAGAGATAGGTCGCAGGGAAAGGGCTCTGGCTACACCTTC
many,TRBV7-9,TRBJ2-5,TRBD2,CASRAGTTAETQYF,TGTGCCAGCAGGGCGGGGACTACCGCAGAGACCCAGTACTTC
medium-sized,TRBV12-3/TRBV12-4,TRBJ1-1,-,CASSYPGARRTEAFF,TGTGCCAGCAGTTACCCAGGGGCACGGAGGACTGAAGCTTTCTTT
many,TRBV5-8,TRBJ2-2,TRBD2,CASRMSGGPTLPGELFF,TGTGCCAGCAGGATGAGCGGGGGGCCCACCTTACCCGGGGAGCTGTTTTTT
many,TRBV7-3,TRBJ2-1,-,CASSPSGGEQFF,TGTGCCAGCAGCCCCTCCGGGGGAGAGCAGTTCTTC
many,TRBV21-1,TRBJ2-5,-,CASSKGSVLETQYF,TGTGCCAGCAGCAAAGGGTCGGTGTTAGAGACCCAGTACTTC
many,TRBV20-1,TRBJ2-1,-,CSATDPWGSSYNEQFF,TGCAGTGCCACAGACCCGTGGGGGAGCTCCTACAATGAGCAGTTCTTC
many,TRBV4-2,TRBJ2-2,TRBD2,CASSQLTGGRWTGELFF,TGTGCCAGCAGCCAACTTACGGGGGGGCGATGGACCGGGGAGCTGTTTTTT
-,TRBV3-1,TRBJ2-5,-,CASSQDRMQETQYF,TGTGCCAGCAGCCAAGATCGTATGCAAGAGACCCAGTACTTC
many,TRBV19,TRBJ2-7,-,CASSWAGKSYEQYF,TGTGCCAGTAGTTGGGCAGGGAAATCCTACGAGCAGTACTTC
few,TRBV5-6,TRBJ1-2,-,CASSSQYGGDTF,TGTGCCAGCAGCTCCCAATACGGCGGCGACACCTTC
many,TRBV12-5,TRBJ1-1,TRBD1,CASGPETGGKTEAFF,TGTGCTAGTGGTCCGGAGACAGGGGGCAAGACTGAAGCTTTCTTT
few,TRBV20-1,TRBJ2-3,-,CSARTGRGRTDTQYF,TGCAGTGCCAGAACAGGTCGGGGGCGCACAGATACGCAGTATTTT
many,TRBV6-1,TRBJ1-2,-,CATLGFADGTANYGYTF,TGTGCCACCCTGGGATTCGCGGACGGGACCGCTAACTATGGCTACACCTTC
-,TRBV10-1,TRBJ2-3,-,CASSEGSTDTQYF,TGCGCCAGCAGCGAAGGAAGCACAGATACGCAGTATTTT
few,TRBV5-4,TRBJ1-1,-,CASSPGGVVNTEAFF,TGTGCCAGCAGCCCAGGCGGGGTCGTGAACACTGAAGCTTTCTTT
many,TRBV7-7,TRBJ2-5,-,CASSSSEKETQYF,TGTGCCAGCAGTTCTAGCGAGAAAGAGACCCAGTACTTC
many,TRBV18,TRBJ1-6,-,CASSPPKGMGSPLHF,TGTGCCAGCTCACCTCCGAAGGGTATGGGTTCACCCCTCCACTTT
few,TRBV19,TRBJ2-2,-,CASSVARGSDTGELFF,TGTGCCAGTAGCGTGGCCAGAGGATCAGACACCGGGGAGCTGTTTTTT
-,TRBV7-2,TRBJ2-7,-,CASSFAGSSYEQYF,TGTGCCAGCAGCTTTGCAGGCTCCTCCTACGAGCAGTACTTC
many,TRBV27,TRBJ2-1,TRBD1,CASGTTGAYNEQFF,TGTGCCAGCGGGACGACAGGGGCGTACAATGAGCAGTTCTTC
many,TRBV5-1,TRBJ1-2,-,CASSRGGREGLTANYGYTF,TGCGCCAGCAGCCGGGGCGGCAGGGAAGGCCTCACAGCTAACTATGGCTACACCTTC
-,TRBV29-1,TRBJ1-1,-,CSVLPGATLNTEAFF,TGCAGCGTCCTCCCGGGGGCAACGTTGAACACTGAAGCTTTCTTT
many,TRBV12-5,TRBJ2-4,-,CASLGFGNIQYF,TGTGCTAGCCTCGGGTTCGGAAACATTCAGTACTTC
-,TRBV5-8,TRBJ1-2,-,CASSPSDWGAYGYTF,TGTGCCAGCAGCCCTTCGGACTGGGGGGCCTATGGCTACACCTTC
medium-sized,TRBV5-1,TRBJ1-2,-,CASSLEGQGSDGYTF,TGCGCCAGCAGCTTGGAGGGGCAGGGGTCGGATGGCTACACCTTC
medium-sized,TRBV5-1,TRBJ1-1,TRBD1,CASSPGGTDEAFF,TGCGCCAGCAGCCCGGGAGGGACAGATGAAGCTTTCTTT
-,TRBV5-6,TRBJ2-1,-,CASSDDTYNEQFF,TGTGCCAGCAGCGACGACACTTACAATGAGCAGTTCTTC
many,TRBV6-2/TRBV6-3,TRBJ2-7,TRBD2,CASTRSGGLSYEQYF,TGTGCCAGCACCCGATCGGGGGGGCTCTCCTACGAGCAGTACTTC
few,TRBV20-1,TRBJ1-3,-,CSAPGAAGNTIYF,TGCAGTGCGCCGGGGGCGGCTGGAAACACCATATATTTT
many,TRBV20-1,TRBJ1-1,-,CSVPARTVNTEAFF,TGCAGTGTTCCTGCCCGGACGGTGAACACTGAAGCTTTCTTT